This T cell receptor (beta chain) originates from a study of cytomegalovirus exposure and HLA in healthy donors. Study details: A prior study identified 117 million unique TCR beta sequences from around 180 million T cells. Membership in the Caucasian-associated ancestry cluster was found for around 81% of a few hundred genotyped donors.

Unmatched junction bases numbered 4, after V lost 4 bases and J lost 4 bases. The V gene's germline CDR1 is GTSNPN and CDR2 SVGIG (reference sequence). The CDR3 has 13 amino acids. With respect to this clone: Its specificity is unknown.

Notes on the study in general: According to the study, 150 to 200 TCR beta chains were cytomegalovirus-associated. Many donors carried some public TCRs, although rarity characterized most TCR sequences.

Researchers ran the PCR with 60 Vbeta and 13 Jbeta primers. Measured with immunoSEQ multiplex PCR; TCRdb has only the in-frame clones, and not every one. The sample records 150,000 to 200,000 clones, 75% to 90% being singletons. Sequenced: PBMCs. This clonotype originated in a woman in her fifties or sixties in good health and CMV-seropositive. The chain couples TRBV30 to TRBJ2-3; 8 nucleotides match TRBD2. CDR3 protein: CAWTRGGPDTQYF. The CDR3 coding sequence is TGTGCCTGGACTCGGGGGGGCCCAGATACGCAGTATTTT.